Listed below are T cell receptor beta chains from one sample, sequenced in a study of early T cells in non-severe SARS-CoV-2 infection. A single record per CDR3 protein comes from TCRdb applying MiXCR to the 5' RACE reads. Among roughly 81,000 distinct CDR3 sequences, 12% were seen once, and the ten largest hold less than 3%. The specimen was whole blood. The receptors come from an adult who was a healthcare worker with PCR-confirmed SARS-CoV-2 infection or an uninfected control (not recorded which). The CDR3 runs from the conserved cysteine through the conserved F or W. A D gene is named only where the DNA matches it firmly. Not every row has a clone size; where given, it reads once, few, many or a size class.

j_call v_call clone_size d_call cdr3_aa cdr3_nt
TRBJ1-5 TRBV12-3/TRBV12-4 - - CASSLGQDQPQHF TGTGCCAGCAGTTTAGGCCAGGATCAGCCCCAGCATTTT
TRBJ2-1 TRBV20-1 many TRBD2 CSARDARRLAGYNEQFF TGCAGTGCTAGAGATGCCCGTAGACTAGCGGGATACAATGAGCAGTTCTTC
TRBJ2-4 TRBV7-3 - - CASSLEGGTKNIQYF TGTGCCAGCAGCTTAGAGGGGGGAACCAAAAACATTCAGTACTTC
TRBJ2-7 TRBV7-8 many - CASSLALDDFQYF TGTGCCAGCAGCTTAGCGTTAGACGACTTCCAGTACTTC
TRBJ1-2 TRBV5-6 - - CASSLGAGNGKNYGYTF TGTGCCAGCAGCTTGGGGGCCGGAAATGGCAAAAACTATGGCTACACCTTC
TRBJ1-2 TRBV29-1 once - CSSQGFDGYTF TGCAGCTCCCAGGGGTTTGATGGCTACACCTTC
TRBJ1-2 TRBV6-6 - - CASSYSTGGIKGYTF TGTGCCAGCAGTTACTCAACTGGGGGCATTAAAGGCTACACCTTC
TRBJ1-2 TRBV11-2 - - CASSLDRPGRYGYTF TGTGCCAGCAGCTTAGATCGCCCGGGTCGCTATGGCTACACCTTC
TRBJ2-3 TRBV7-3 many - CASSLRGGDTQYF TGTGCCAGCAGCTTACGGGGCGGGGATACGCAGTATTTT
TRBJ2-1 TRBV10-3 few - CAISGRTDFTNEQFF TGTGCCATCAGTGGGAGGACGGACTTCACCAATGAGCAGTTCTTC
TRBJ2-1 TRBV6-6 - - CASSYEGYEQFF TGTGCCAGCAGTTACGAGGGGTATGAGCAGTTCTTC
TRBJ2-7 TRBV7-2 many TRBD1 CASSLTGKTYEQYF TGTGCCAGCAGCTTGACAGGGAAAACCTACGAGCAGTACTTC
TRBJ2-1 TRBV28 many TRBD1 CASSSPDRGRFEQFF TGTGCCAGCAGTTCTCCGGACAGGGGACGTTTTGAGCAGTTCTTC
TRBJ2-5 TRBV24-1 few TRBD2 CATSETPSGSPKETQYF TGTGCCACCAGTGAAACTCCTAGCGGGAGCCCTAAAGAGACCCAGTACTTC
TRBJ2-3 TRBV11-3 many - CASAGSLVAGTDTQYF TGTGCCAGCGCCGGCTCGTTGGTAGCCGGCACAGATACGCAGTATTTT
TRBJ2-1 TRBV12-3/TRBV12-4 many - CASSFRNEQFF TGTGCCAGCAGTTTTCGGAATGAGCAGTTCTTC
TRBJ2-2 TRBV5-1 few - CASSIQGGTGELFF TGCGCCAGCAGCATACAGGGCGGGACCGGGGAGCTGTTTTTT
TRBJ2-1 TRBV29-1 - TRBD2 CSVGWGGSYNEQFF TGCAGCGTTGGCTGGGGGGGCTCCTACAATGAGCAGTTCTTC
TRBJ2-2 TRBV24-1 many TRBD2 CATSALAGERGSLNTGELFF TGTGCCACCAGTGCACTAGCGGGGGAAAGGGGCTCTTTGAACACCGGGGAGCTGTTTTTT
TRBJ1-4 TRBV2 many - CASSLSQATNEKLFF TGTGCCAGCAGCCTCTCACAAGCAACTAATGAAAAACTGTTTTTT
TRBJ2-1 TRBV11-3 - TRBD1 CASSFGDDRDEQFF TGTGCCAGCAGCTTCGGGGACGACAGGGATGAGCAGTTCTTC
TRBJ2-7 TRBV29-1 few - CSVDGYRTKTSYEQYF TGCAGCGTTGACGGTTATCGCACGAAGACTTCCTACGAGCAGTACTTC
TRBJ1-1 TRBV5-4 few TRBD1 CASRRGGDSKGAFF TGTGCCAGCAGGCGAGGGGGGGACAGCAAAGGAGCTTTCTTT
TRBJ1-1 TRBV4-1 - - CASSQEIPAGHMNTEAFF TGCGCCAGCAGCCAGGAGATACCGGCCGGACATATGAACACTGAAGCTTTCTTT
TRBJ1-6 TRBV3-1 many - CASSPRGINSPLHF TGTGCCAGCAGCCCGAGGGGTATTAATTCACCCCTCCACTTT
TRBJ2-1 TRBV5-6 - - CASSLLFRRVDEQFF TGTGCCAGCAGCTTGTTGTTCAGGAGGGTAGATGAGCAGTTCTTC
TRBJ1-6 TRBV4-1 few - CASSQEIGGSNSPLHF TGCGCCAGCAGCCAAGAAATCGGCGGCAGTAATTCACCCCTCCACTTT
TRBJ2-3 TRBV13 - - CASSRPDRSDTQYF TGTGCCAGCAGCCGTCCGGACAGATCAGATACGCAGTATTTT
TRBJ2-3 TRBV7-6 few TRBD2 CASNTLAGGLDTQYF TGTGCCAGCAACACCCTAGCGGGAGGGCTGGATACGCAGTATTTT
TRBJ1-2 TRBV6-2/TRBV6-3 - - CASKKDTAYGYTF TGTGCCAGCAAAAAAGACACCGCCTATGGCTACACCTTC
TRBJ2-1 TRBV7-6 - - CASSLAGGLNEQFF TGTGCCAGCAGCTTAGCGGGGGGGCTCAATGAGCAGTTCTTC
TRBJ2-3 TRBV6-1 few - CASSQADTQYF TGTGCCAGCAGTCAAGCGGATACGCAGTATTTT